These 18 T cell receptor beta chains originate from one sample sequenced in a study of T cell responses to AZD1222 COVID-19 vaccine. Here immunoSEQ multiplex PCR was the method, and the copy in TCRdb shows in-frame clones only, minus some. Among approximately 150,000 clones listed, under 95% were seen once. This sample comprised peripheral blood, obtained 28 days after the second AZD1222 dose. These receptors were obtained from an adult who received the AZD1222 COVID-19 vaccine.

The chain joins TRBV7-8 to TRBJ1-4; D unclear. Trimming took 1 base from V and 7 from J, leaving 13 bases between them. The CDR3 is made up of 15 amino acids. Germline CDR1 and CDR2: SGHVS and FQNEAQ. The CDR3 DNA reads as TGTGCCAGCAGCTTAGACTACGCACGGCGTGAAAAACTGTTTTTT. This sequence encodes CASSLDYARREKLFF.

DNA of the CDR3: TGTGCCAGCAGCTTACAAGGGGGTAACTATGGCTACACCTTC. Translating it yields CASSLQGGNYGYTF. This chain uses TRBV7-9 with TRBJ1-2, with a weak D call TRBD1 (6 bases). This CDR3 contains 14 residues. V was shortened by 2 bases and J by 1 base, with 8 bases between the two germline ends. The germline CDR1 and CDR2 sequences are SEHNR and FQNEAQ (reference sequence).

V and J are TRBV15 and TRBJ2-7, with 9 bases lining up with TRBD1. The CDR3 length is 16 residues. Unmatched junction bases numbered 12, after V lost 1 base and J lost 8 bases. Germline-derived CDR1 and CDR2 are LNHNV and YYDKDF (reference sequence). The CDR3 region is CATSRALGQGGTQQYF. The CDR3, as DNA: TGTGCCACCAGCAGAGCTCTGGGACAGGGTGGCACCCAGCAGTACTTC.

V and J are TRBV7-9 and TRBJ1-4; TRBD1 agrees at 8 bases. There are 16 residues in the CDR3. Germline lookup yields CDR1 SEHNR and CDR2 FQNEAQ (reference sequence). J lost 4 bases, V lost 1 base, and 5 bases had no gene match. CDR3 coding DNA: TGTGCCAGCAGCTTAGGGGGACAGGAGCTTAATGAAAAACTGTTTTTT. This gives the protein CASSLGGQELNEKLFF.

This chain links TRBV9 with TRBJ1-1; the D is unclear. CDR1 is SGDLS and CDR2 is YYNGEE in the germline V gene. The CDR3 covers 13 residues. The V and J ends lost 0 bases and 7 bases respectively, with 10 bases between them. This CDR3 reads CASSVGSQIEAFF. Here the CDR3 DNA reads TGTGCCAGCAGCGTAGGTAGTCAAATTGAAGCTTTCTTT.

The V and J genes are TRBV4-1 and TRBJ1-1; possible D gene TRBD1, 5 bases. CDR1 is MGHRA and CDR2 is YSYEKL in the germline V gene. V lost 5 bases and J lost 1, with 14 bases in between. This CDR3 is 15 amino acids long. CDR3 loop: CASSAKTARNTEAFF. For the CDR3, the DNA is TGCGCCAGCAGCGCGAAGACAGCGCGGAACACTGAAGCTTTCTTT.

This chain connects TRBV28 to TRBJ2-3, with D uncertain. The CDR3 is made up of 14 amino acids. Germline-derived CDR1 and CDR2 are MDHEN and SYDVKM. V was trimmed by 6 bases and J by 0 bases, leaving 10 bases between them. The CDR3 DNA reads TGTGCCAGCAGCCGCGACACCAGCACAGATACGCAGTATTTT. The encoded protein is CASSRDTSTDTQYF.

This CDR3 is CASSLTGNTEAFF. Written as DNA, the CDR3 is TGTGCCAGCAGCTTGACAGGGAATACTGAAGCTTTCTTT. The V gene is TRBV7-8, the J gene TRBJ1-1; 7 bases fit TRBD1. The CDR3 totals 13 residues. Trimming removed 3 bases from V and 5 bases from J; junction bases left unmatched: 3. Germline V lookup: CDR1 SGHVS, CDR2 FQNEAQ.

The chain uses TRBV25-1 and TRBJ1-3; no firm D call. V was clipped by 7 bases and J by 4 bases, with 5 bases between them. CDR1 is MGHDK and CDR2 is SYGVNS in the germline V gene. The CDR3 length is 11 residues. CDR3 protein: CASMIGNTIYF. For the CDR3, the DNA is TGTGCCAGCATGATCGGAAACACCATATATTTT.

The gene calls are TRBV5-1 and TRBJ1-4; weak D call: TRBD1 (5 bases). V was pared by 3 bases and J by 8 bases, with 17 bases between. This CDR3 comprises 15 residues. The germline V gene has CDR1 SGHRS and CDR2 YFSETQ. CDR3 bases: TGCGCCAGCAGCTCAGGGACTCCTGAAGGGGAAAAACTGTTTTTT. The encoded protein is CASSSGTPEGEKLFF.

The DNA of the CDR3 is TGTGCCTGGAGCAGGTGGGGGGCAGATCAGCCCCAGCATTTT. Translation: CAWSRWGADQPQHF. The rearrangement links TRBV30 to TRBJ1-5; D is perhaps TRBD1 (6 bases). V was shortened by 3 bases and J by 5 bases, with 14 bases between the two germline ends. This CDR3 has 14 amino acids. CDR1 and CDR2 from the germline V gene are GTSNPN and SVGIG (reference sequence).

This sequence joins TRBV5-4 and TRBJ2-7; 9 bases align to TRBD2. With 0 bases clipped from V and 0 bases from J, the junction kept 4 bases outside the gene matches. There are 16 residues in the CDR3. CDR1 is SGHNT, CDR2 YYREEE, per germline (reference sequence). The CDR3 loop reads CASSLALAGFSYEQYF. Written as DNA, the CDR3 is TGTGCCAGCAGCTTGGCCCTAGCGGGATTCTCCTACGAGCAGTACTTC. Full variable domain (missing parts from reference TRBV5-4 and TRBJ2-7): ETGVTQSPTHLIKTRGQQVTLRCSSQSGHNTVSWYQQALGQGPQFIFQYYREEENGRGNFPPRFSGLQFPNYSSELNVNALELDDSALYLCASSLALAGFSYEQYFGPGTRLTVT.

This clone was detected once. The rearrangement joins TRBV12-3 or TRBV12-4 to TRBJ2-7; 7 bases are shared with TRBD2. CDR3 length equals 13 residues. J lost 3 bases, V lost 5 bases, and 4 bases had no gene match. CDR3 bases: TGTGCCAGCAGTAACCGGGAGGTCTACGAGCAGTACTTC. Translation: CASSNREVYEQYF.

This clone came up once. This chain joins TRBV15 and TRBJ1-1; D is ambiguous. Germline CDR1 is LNHNV and CDR2 is YYDKDF (reference sequence). This CDR3 comprises 12 residues. The V end lost 0 bases, the J end lost 11 bases, and 10 bases lay between the germline ends. CDR3 DNA sequence: TGTGCCACCAGCAGAGATACGGCGAGCGCTTTCTTT. Translated, it gives CATSRDTASAFF.

This clone was seen once. Additional DNA sequences in this sample encode the identical CDR3. This chain connects TRBV7-9 to TRBJ1-1; 9 positions agree with TRBD1. V was clipped by 4 bases and J by 7 bases; unmatched bases: 1. The CDR3 extends over 12 amino acids. The V gene's germline CDR1 is SEHNR and CDR2 FQNEAQ (reference sequence). The CDR3 coding sequence is TGTGCCAGCAGCTCGGGACAGGGTGAAGCTTTCTTT. Amino acids: CASSSGQGEAFF.

CDR3 sequence: CASSLDPHSTGELFF. In nucleotides, the CDR3 is TGCGCCAGCAGCTTGGATCCGCATAGCACCGGGGAGCTGTTTTTT. The chain is built from TRBV5-1 and TRBJ2-2; no firm D call. This CDR3 is 15 amino acids long. The germline V gene encodes CDR1 SGHRS and CDR2 YFSETQ. V lost 0 bases and J 4 bases, leaving 10 bases between the germline ends.

The CDR3 DNA follows: TGTGCCAGCAGTTTCAACGACAGGGGGGAAAAACTGTTTTTT. Its translation is CASSFNDRGEKLFF. This sequence joins TRBV28 and TRBJ1-4, with 9 bases that match TRBD1. With 3 bases clipped from V and 8 bases from J, the junction kept 4 bases outside the gene matches. Germline CDR1 and CDR2: MDHEN and SYDVKM. This CDR3 has 14 amino acids.

CDR3: CASSPESKAPREQYF. The CDR3 region has the DNA TGTGCCAGCTCACCCGAGAGCAAGGCGCCCCGCGAGCAGTACTTC. The chain has TRBV18 and TRBJ2-7; D is undetermined. CDR3 length equals 15 residues. Germline V gene data show CDR1 as KGHSH and CDR2 as LQKENI. Trimming took off 3 bases at V and 6 bases at J, with 18 bases between the two ends.